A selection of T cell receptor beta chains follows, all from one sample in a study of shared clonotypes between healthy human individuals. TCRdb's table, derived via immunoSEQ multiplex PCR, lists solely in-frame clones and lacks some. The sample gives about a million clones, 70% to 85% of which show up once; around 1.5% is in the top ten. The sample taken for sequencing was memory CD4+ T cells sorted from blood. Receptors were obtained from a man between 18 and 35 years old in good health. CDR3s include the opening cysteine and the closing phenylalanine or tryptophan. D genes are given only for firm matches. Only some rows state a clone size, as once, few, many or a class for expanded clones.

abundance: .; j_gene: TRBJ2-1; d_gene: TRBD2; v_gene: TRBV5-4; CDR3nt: TGTGCCAGCAGCTTGACTAGCGAGAAGAATGAGCAGTTCTTC; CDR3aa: CASSLTSEKNEQFF
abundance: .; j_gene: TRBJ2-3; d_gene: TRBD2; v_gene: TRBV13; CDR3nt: TGTGCCAGCAGCTTATCTGGGTGGGGCAGGGTGACTAGCGGGAGTGGCGATACGCAGTATTTT; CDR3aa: CASSLSGWGRVTSGSGDTQYF
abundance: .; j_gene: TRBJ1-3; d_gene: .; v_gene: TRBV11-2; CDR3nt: TGTGCCAGCAGCTTAGAAACCGGGGCGAATGGAAACACCATATATTTT; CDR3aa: CASSLETGANGNTIYF
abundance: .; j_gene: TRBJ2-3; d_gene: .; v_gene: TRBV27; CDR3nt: TGTGCCAGCAGTTTGGGCAGGGAGACAGATACGCAGTATTTT; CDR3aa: CASSLGRETDTQYF
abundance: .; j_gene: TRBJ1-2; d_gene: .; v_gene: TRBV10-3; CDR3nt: TGTGCCATCAGTGAGGTACAGGCCAGGGGCTATGGCTACACCTTC; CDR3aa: CAISEVQARGYGYTF
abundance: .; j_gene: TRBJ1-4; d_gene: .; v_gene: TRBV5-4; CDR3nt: TGTGCCAGCAGCTTGGCCGGAGTTCAAGGGGAAAAACTGTTTTTT; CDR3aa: CASSLAGVQGEKLFF
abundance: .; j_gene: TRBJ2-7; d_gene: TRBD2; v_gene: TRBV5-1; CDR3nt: TGCGCCAGCAGCTTGGACTTAGCGGGGAGCTCCTACGAGCAGTACTTC; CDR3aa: CASSLDLAGSSYEQYF
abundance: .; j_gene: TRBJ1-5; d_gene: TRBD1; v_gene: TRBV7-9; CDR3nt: TGTGCCAGCAGCGAGGACAGGGGGCAACAGCCCCAGCATTTT; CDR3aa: CASSEDRGQQPQHF
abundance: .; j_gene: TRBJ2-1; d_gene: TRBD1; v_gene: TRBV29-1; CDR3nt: TGCAGCGTTGAAGGGGACAGGGGGCTCGGGGAGCAGTTCTTC; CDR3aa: CSVEGDRGLGEQFF
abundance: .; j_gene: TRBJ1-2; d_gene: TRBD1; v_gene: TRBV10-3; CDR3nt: TGTGCCATCAGTGAGTCGGGACAGGACTATGGCTACACCTTC; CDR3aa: CAISESGQDYGYTF
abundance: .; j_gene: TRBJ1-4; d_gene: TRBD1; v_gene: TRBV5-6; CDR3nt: TGTGCCAGCAGCTCCGGGACAGGGGTTGAAAAACTGTTTTTT; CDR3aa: CASSSGTGVEKLFF
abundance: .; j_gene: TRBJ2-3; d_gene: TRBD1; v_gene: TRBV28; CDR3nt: TGTGCCAGCAGCCGAGGACAGGGAAGAGATACGCAGTATTTT; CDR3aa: CASSRGQGRDTQYF
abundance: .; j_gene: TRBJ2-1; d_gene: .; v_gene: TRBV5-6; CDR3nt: TGTGCCAGCAGCCGGTGGGGGTCCTCCTACAATGAGCAGTTCTTC; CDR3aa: CASSRWGSSYNEQFF
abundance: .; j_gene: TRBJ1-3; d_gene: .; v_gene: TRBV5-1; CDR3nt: TGCGCCAGCAGCTTGGAGGGCTACTCTGGAAACACCATATATTTT; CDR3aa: CASSLEGYSGNTIYF
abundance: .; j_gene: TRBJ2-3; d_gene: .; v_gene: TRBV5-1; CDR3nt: TGCGCCAGCAGGGCCCTAAACACAGATACGCAGTATTTT; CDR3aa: CASRALNTDTQYF
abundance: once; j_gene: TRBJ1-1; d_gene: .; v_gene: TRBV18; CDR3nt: TGTGCCAGCTCACGATCGGACACCGCCGAAGCTTTCTTT; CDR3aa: CASSRSDTAEAFF
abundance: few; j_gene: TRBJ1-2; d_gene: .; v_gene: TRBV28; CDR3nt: TGTGCCAGCACCATTCAGAGCACCACTTCCTATGGCTACACCTTC; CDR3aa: CASTIQSTTSYGYTF
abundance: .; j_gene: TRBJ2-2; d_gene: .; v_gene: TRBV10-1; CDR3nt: TGCGCCAGCAGTCCACGACCCACCGGGGAGCTGTTTTTT; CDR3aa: CASSPRPTGELFF
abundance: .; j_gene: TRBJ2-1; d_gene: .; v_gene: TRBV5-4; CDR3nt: TGTGCCAGCAGCTCCTCCCCCCCGGCACGGACTCAGTTCTTC; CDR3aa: CASSSSPPARTQFF
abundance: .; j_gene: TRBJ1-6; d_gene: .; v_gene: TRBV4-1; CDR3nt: TGCGCCAGCAGCCAAAGGGGCTCTAGCCTCGAATTCTCCTATAATTCACCCCTCCACTTT; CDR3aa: CASSQRGSSLEFSYNSPLHF
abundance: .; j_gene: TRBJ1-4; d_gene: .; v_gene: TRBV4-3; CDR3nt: TGCGCCAGCAGCCGGGAAGCGAACCCAACTAATGAAAAACTGTTTTTT; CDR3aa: CASSREANPTNEKLFF
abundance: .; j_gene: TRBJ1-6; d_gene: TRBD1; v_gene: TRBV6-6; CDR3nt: TGTGCCAGCAGAGAGGACAGGGGGCTTAATTCACCCCTCCACTTT; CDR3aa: CASREDRGLNSPLHF
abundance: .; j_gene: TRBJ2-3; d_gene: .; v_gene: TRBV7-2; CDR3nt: TGTGCCAGCAGCACGGGACTTGGGGATACGCAGTATTTT; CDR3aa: CASSTGLGDTQYF
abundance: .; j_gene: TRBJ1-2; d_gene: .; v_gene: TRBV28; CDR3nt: TGTGCCAGCAGTTTAAGACTCGGGACCAGTTTAGGTGGCTACACCTTC; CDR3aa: CASSLRLGTSLGGYTF
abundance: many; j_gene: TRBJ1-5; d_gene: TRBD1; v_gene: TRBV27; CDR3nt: TGTGCCAGCAGCTCCGGGACAGGGGTGGGCCAGCCCCAGCATTTT; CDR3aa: CASSSGTGVGQPQHF
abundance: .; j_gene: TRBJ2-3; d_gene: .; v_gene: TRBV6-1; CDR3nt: TGTGCCAGCTGCCCATGGCCGGGCACAGATACGCAGTATTTT; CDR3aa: CASCPWPGTDTQYF
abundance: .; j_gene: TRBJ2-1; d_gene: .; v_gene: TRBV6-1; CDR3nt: TGTGCCAGCAGTGAAGCTCGGGGGAGAGGGTCCTACAATGAGCAGTTCTTC; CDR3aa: CASSEARGRGSYNEQFF
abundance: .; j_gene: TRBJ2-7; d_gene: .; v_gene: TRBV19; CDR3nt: TGTGCCAGTCGCGAGAGTTCCTACGAGCAGTACTTC; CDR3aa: CASRESSYEQYF
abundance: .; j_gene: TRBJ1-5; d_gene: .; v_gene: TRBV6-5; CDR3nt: TGTGCCAGCAGTGAAGGGGCGCCCCAGCATTTT; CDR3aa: CASSEGAPQHF